Listed here are 10 T cell receptor beta chains from one sample, sequenced in a study of molecular identifiers for immune sequencing clone quantification. A single record per CDR3 protein comes from TCRdb applying MiXCR to the PCR reads. The sample includes 60,000 to 75,000 distinct CDR3 sequences, around 20% of them seen just once. The sequenced sample was naive CD8+ T cells from blood, with Jurkat cell RNA spiked in. Subset defined: FACS-sorted CD8+CD4-CCR7+CD45RA+ naive T cells. The receptors come from a human donor in good health. Some libraries in this study had Jurkat cell RNA spiked in.

In this sample, this clonotype turned up a few times. The gene calls are TRBV14 and TRBJ2-7; no definite D call. The CDR3 is 11 residues long. The ends were cut back, 4 bases at V and 4 bases at J, with 5 bases in the middle. From germline, CDR1 is SGHDN and CDR2 FVKESK. CDR3 sequence reads: CASSPYYEQYF. CDR3 nucleotide sequence: TGTGCCAGCAGCCCTTATTACGAGCAGTACTTC.

Turning to this clonotype: A much larger clone sits a single nucleotide away, making a read error possible. This chain connects TRBV19 to TRBJ1-5; the D gene is possibly TRBD1 (5 bases). Germline assignment: CDR1 LNHDA and CDR2 SQIVND (reference sequence). This CDR3 is built from 17 residues. The CDR3 DNA follows: TGTGTCAGTAGTATTGGGACCCTCCTCCCAACTAATCAGCCCCAGCATTTT. Translated, it gives CVSSIGTLLPTNQPQHF.

On this clonotype: This may arise from a read error, as a much more abundant clone is one base away. The rearrangement uses TRBV13 and TRBJ2-7; D not resolved. CDR3 length equals 15 residues. CDR1 and CDR2 from the germline V gene are PRHDT and FYEKMQ (reference sequence). DNA of the CDR3: TGTGCCAGCAGCTTAGAGTACAGCAGCTCCTGCGAGCAGTACTTC. Its protein product is CASSLEYSSSCEQYF.

The table lists this clonotype with many counts. CDR3 coding DNA: TGCGCCAGCAGCCAGAACCCCGGGACCGCCTACGAGCAGTACTTC. Translating gives CASSQNPGTAYEQYF. The rearrangement links TRBV4-1 to TRBJ2-7; D is perhaps TRBD1 or TRBD2 (5 bases each). Deletions cut 3 bases from V and 2 bases from J, with 14 bases between. Per the germline V gene, CDR1 is MGHRA and CDR2 is YSYEKL. There are 15 residues in the CDR3.

This chain uses TRBV15 with TRBJ2-6, with 9 positions matching TRBD2. V lost 1 base to trimming and J lost 0 bases; unmatched junction nucleotides: 10. The CDR3 extends over 20 amino acids. CDR1 is LNHNV, CDR2 YYDKDF, per germline (reference sequence). DNA of the CDR3: TGTGCCACCAGCAGAGTGTCGGGTCTAGCGGGAAGCTCTGGGGCCAACGTCCTGACTTTC. Protein: CATSRVSGLAGSSGANVLTF. Looking up the rest from reference TRBV15 and TRBJ2-6 gives the full variable domain: DAMVIQNPRYQVTQFGKPVTLSCSQTLNHNVMYWYQQKSSQAPKLLFHYYDKDFNNEADTPDNFQSRRPNTSFCFLDIRSPGLGDTAMYLCATSRVSGLAGSSGANVLTFGAGSRLTVL.

This clonotype was detected a few times. This chain uses TRBV7-3 with TRBJ2-3; perhaps TRBD1 as D (5 bases). The CDR3 has 15 residues. Germline V lookup: CDR1 SGHTA, CDR2 FQGTGA. V was shortened by 3 bases and J by 1 base, with 11 bases between the two germline ends. For the CDR3, the DNA is TGTGCCAGCAGCTTTGGGGCCGTAGGCACAGATACGCAGTATTTT. This gives the protein CASSFGAVGTDTQYF.

The chain is built from TRBV4-2 and TRBJ2-1; 9 nucleotides line up with TRBD2. The germline gives CDR1 LGHNA, CDR2 YNFKEQ. With V trimmed by 0 bases and J by 10 bases, 7 bases remained unmatched. This CDR3 contains 15 residues. The CDR3 spells CASSQDPSSGGEQFF. CDR3 nucleotide sequence: TGTGCCAGCAGCCAAGATCCTAGCAGCGGGGGGGAGCAGTTCTTC.

This clonotype was counted many times. CDR3 nucleotides: TGCGCCAGCAGCCAAGGACCCGGGACCGCTTCCTACGAGCAGTACTTC. This codes for CASSQGPGTASYEQYF. This chain links TRBV4-1 with TRBJ2-7, with D perhaps being TRBD1 or TRBD2 (5 bases each). Germline V CDR1 and CDR2: MGHRA, YSYEKL. With 1 base removed from V and 1 base from J, the gap between germline ends came to 14 bases. The CDR3 consists of 16 residues.

This clonotype was seen repeatedly, ten times or more. The chain recombines TRBV25-1 with TRBJ2-1, with unresolved D. This CDR3 is 10 amino acids long. Germline lookup yields CDR1 MGHDK and CDR2 SYGVNS. Trimming removed 5 bases at V and 8 bases at J, with 4 bases between. Here the CDR3 DNA reads TGTGCCAGCAGTTCGGATGAGCAGTTCTTC. This sequence encodes CASSSDEQFF. Drawing the rest from reference TRBV25-1 and TRBJ2-1, the complete variable domain is EADIYQTPRYLVIGTGKKITLECSQTMGHDKMYWYQQDPGMELHLIHYSYGVNSTEKGDLSSESTVSRIRTEHFPLTLESARPSHTSQYLCASSSDEQFFGPGTRLTVL.

Ten or more counts support this clonotype. The rearrangement joins TRBV6-1 to TRBJ1-5, with 12 positions matching TRBD1. V lost 4 bases and J lost 4; bases outside the gene matches: 11. The V gene's germline CDR1 is MNHNS and CDR2 SASEGT. CDR3 length: 18 residues. This chain's CDR3 is CASSVRDRGLYGNQPQHF. The CDR3 DNA follows: TGTGCCAGCAGTGTCCGGGACAGGGGGCTCTATGGGAATCAGCCCCAGCATTTT.